A selection of T cell receptor beta chains follows, all from one sample in a study of T cells in Graves' hyperthyroidism and ophthalmopathy. Via MiXCR, TCRdb re-called the multiplex PCR reads, giving one row per CDR3 protein. Seen here are approximately 530,000 distinct CDR3 sequences, just under 20% observed once, and the top ten hold roughly 50%. What was sequenced was blood. The receptors originated from a man in his forties or fifties with Graves' ophthalmopathy. CDR3s include the opening cysteine and the closing phenylalanine or tryptophan. A D gene is named only where the DNA matches it firmly. Rows give clone size only sometimes, using once, few, many, or a class for an expanded clone.

v_call: TRBV6-5
clone_size: .
d_call: .
j_call: TRBJ1-2
cdr3_nt: TGTGCCAGCAGTTACCTTGAGGTCGGGCCACCTAACTATGGCTACACCTTC
cdr3_aa: CASSYLEVGPPNYGYTF

v_call: TRBV20-1
clone_size: many
d_call: TRBD1
j_call: TRBJ1-1
cdr3_nt: TGCAGTGCTAGAGATGTGCAGGGGGCGATCGCTGAAGCTTTCTTT
cdr3_aa: CSARDVQGAIAEAFF

v_call: TRBV14
clone_size: .
d_call: TRBD2
j_call: TRBJ2-5
cdr3_nt: TGTGCCAGCAGCCAAGATCTCACTAGCGCGCAGACCCAGTACTTC
cdr3_aa: CASSQDLTSAQTQYF

v_call: TRBV29-1
clone_size: .
d_call: .
j_call: TRBJ1-1
cdr3_nt: TGCAGCGTTGACGGTACGGGGACTGAAGCTTTCTTT
cdr3_aa: CSVDGTGTEAFF

v_call: TRBV19
clone_size: .
d_call: .
j_call: TRBJ2-3
cdr3_nt: TGTGCCAGTAGTATTTTAGCGTCTAGCACAGATACGCAGTATTTT
cdr3_aa: CASSILASSTDTQYF

v_call: TRBV27
clone_size: many
d_call: .
j_call: TRBJ1-5
cdr3_nt: TGTGCCAGCAGTTTCTCCTCGGGCAATCAGCCCCAGCATTTT
cdr3_aa: CASSFSSGNQPQHF

v_call: TRBV12-3/TRBV12-4
clone_size: many
d_call: .
j_call: TRBJ1-4
cdr3_nt: TGTGCCAGCAGTTTAGGGGGTTTGGGTGAAAAACTGTTTTTT
cdr3_aa: CASSLGGLGEKLFF

v_call: TRBV7-3
clone_size: few
d_call: TRBD2
j_call: TRBJ2-7
cdr3_nt: TGTGCCAGCAGCTCCGGTGGGACTAGCGGGAGGAACGAGCAGTACTTC
cdr3_aa: CASSSGGTSGRNEQYF

v_call: TRBV7-2
clone_size: many
d_call: .
j_call: TRBJ2-1
cdr3_nt: TGTGCCAGCAGCTTAGGGTTTTGGTCCGGGGGCTACAATGAGCAGTTCTTC
cdr3_aa: CASSLGFWSGGYNEQFF

v_call: TRBV19
clone_size: few
d_call: .
j_call: TRBJ2-5
cdr3_nt: TGTGCCAGTAGTATCGGGGTGGAGACCCAGTACTTC
cdr3_aa: CASSIGVETQYF

v_call: TRBV5-1
clone_size: .
d_call: TRBD1
j_call: TRBJ1-6
cdr3_nt: TGCGCCAGCAGCTTGGTAGGAGACAGGGTCGGATCACCCCTCCACTTT
cdr3_aa: CASSLVGDRVGSPLHF

v_call: TRBV20-1
clone_size: many
d_call: TRBD2
j_call: TRBJ2-3
cdr3_nt: TGCAGTGCTCGGACTAGCAGTAGCACAGATACGCAGTATTTT
cdr3_aa: CSARTSSSTDTQYF

v_call: TRBV7-9
clone_size: few
d_call: TRBD1
j_call: TRBJ1-5
cdr3_nt: TGTGCCAGCAGCTCCACAGGGGATCAGCCCCAGCATTTT
cdr3_aa: CASSSTGDQPQHF

v_call: TRBV9
clone_size: .
d_call: TRBD2
j_call: TRBJ2-5
cdr3_nt: TGTGCCAGCAGCTCTAGCGGGAGAGGGCCCGGGGAGACCCAGTACTTC
cdr3_aa: CASSSSGRGPGETQYF

v_call: TRBV2
clone_size: many
d_call: .
j_call: TRBJ2-1
cdr3_nt: TGTGCCAGCAAGCGGCTAGCCTGGCAGTTCTTC
cdr3_aa: CASKRLAWQFF

v_call: TRBV27
clone_size: .
d_call: .
j_call: TRBJ2-5
cdr3_nt: TGTGCCAGCAGCCACAATAAAGAGACCCAGTACTTC
cdr3_aa: CASSHNKETQYF

v_call: TRBV9
clone_size: .
d_call: .
j_call: TRBJ2-7
cdr3_nt: TGTGCCAGCCGGGCCGGTCCTTCCTACGAGCAGTACTTC
cdr3_aa: CASRAGPSYEQYF

v_call: TRBV20-1
clone_size: .
d_call: .
j_call: TRBJ1-2
cdr3_nt: TGCAGTGCAATGGACAGATATGGCTACACCTTC
cdr3_aa: CSAMDRYGYTF

v_call: TRBV5-1
clone_size: .
d_call: .
j_call: TRBJ1-2
cdr3_nt: TGCGCCAGCGCAACCACTGGCCGCTATGGCTACACCTTC
cdr3_aa: CASATTGRYGYTF

v_call: TRBV2
clone_size: many
d_call: .
j_call: TRBJ1-1
cdr3_nt: TGTGCCAGCAGGGGCGGGGGGGCTGAAGCTTTCTTT
cdr3_aa: CASRGGGAEAFF

v_call: TRBV28
clone_size: many
d_call: .
j_call: TRBJ2-7
cdr3_nt: TGTGCCAGCAGTTTATCCGAACCTTCTAGGGAGCAGTACTTC
cdr3_aa: CASSLSEPSREQYF

v_call: TRBV7-3
clone_size: .
d_call: .
j_call: TRBJ1-1
cdr3_nt: TGTGCCAGCAGCTTAAACGCAGGGGAGGTAAGAGAAGCTTTCTTT
cdr3_aa: CASSLNAGEVREAFF

v_call: TRBV24-1
clone_size: few
d_call: .
j_call: TRBJ2-7
cdr3_nt: TGTGCCACCAGTGATCTAAGGCCCACTAGACCCACCTACGAGCAGTACTTC
cdr3_aa: CATSDLRPTRPTYEQYF

v_call: TRBV5-4
clone_size: .
d_call: .
j_call: TRBJ1-5
cdr3_nt: TGTGCCAGCAGCTTCGGGGGGGAGCAGCCCCAGCATTTT
cdr3_aa: CASSFGGEQPQHF

v_call: TRBV29-1
clone_size: few
d_call: TRBD1
j_call: TRBJ1-5
cdr3_nt: TGCAGCGTGGCGCAGGGGGTAGGCCAGCCCCAGCATTTT
cdr3_aa: CSVAQGVGQPQHF

v_call: TRBV30
clone_size: many
d_call: .
j_call: TRBJ2-6
cdr3_nt: TGTGCCAGACTTACCTCTGGGGCCAACGTCCTGACTTTC
cdr3_aa: CARLTSGANVLTF

v_call: TRBV28
clone_size: many
d_call: .
j_call: TRBJ2-7
cdr3_nt: TGTGCCAGCAGTCCACCCGGAAGGGGCGGCGAGCAGTACTTC
cdr3_aa: CASSPPGRGGEQYF

v_call: TRBV30
clone_size: many
d_call: .
j_call: TRBJ2-7
cdr3_nt: TGTGCCTGGAGTCCCGGACTAACCTTCTACGAGCAGTACTTC
cdr3_aa: CAWSPGLTFYEQYF

v_call: TRBV11-2
clone_size: .
d_call: .
j_call: TRBJ2-5
cdr3_nt: TGTGCCAGCAGCTTAGATTCCGGGCAGACCCAGTACTTC
cdr3_aa: CASSLDSGQTQYF

v_call: TRBV27
clone_size: few
d_call: .
j_call: TRBJ2-3
cdr3_nt: TGTGCCACCATTGCTCGGGATAGCGGTCCAGATACGCAGTATTTT
cdr3_aa: CATIARDSGPDTQYF

v_call: TRBV5-1
clone_size: .
d_call: .
j_call: TRBJ1-1
cdr3_nt: TGCGCCAGCAGCCCGGACCGAAGGTCTGAAGCTTTCTTT
cdr3_aa: CASSPDRRSEAFF

v_call: TRBV7-9
clone_size: .
d_call: TRBD1
j_call: TRBJ2-1
cdr3_nt: TGTGCCAGCAGCTTAAGATCAGGGGGCGGTGAGCAGTTCTTC
cdr3_aa: CASSLRSGGGEQFF

v_call: TRBV27
clone_size: many
d_call: .
j_call: TRBJ2-1
cdr3_nt: TGTGCCAGCAGTTTTGAGGGAGAAAACAATGAGCAGTTCTTC
cdr3_aa: CASSFEGENNEQFF

v_call: TRBV2
clone_size: few
d_call: .
j_call: TRBJ2-6
cdr3_nt: TGTGCCAGCAGTGAATGGGGGACCTCTGGGGCCAACGTCCTGACTTTC
cdr3_aa: CASSEWGTSGANVLTF

v_call: TRBV20-1
clone_size: .
d_call: TRBD2
j_call: TRBJ2-3
cdr3_nt: TGCAGTGCCCTAGTAGCGGGAGGGACAGATACGCAGTATTTT
cdr3_aa: CSALVAGGTDTQYF

v_call: TRBV12-3/TRBV12-4
clone_size: many
d_call: .
j_call: TRBJ1-1
cdr3_nt: TGTGCCAGCAGTTTTCTGGGGGATCGGACTGAAGCTTTCTTT
cdr3_aa: CASSFLGDRTEAFF

v_call: TRBV3-1
clone_size: .
d_call: TRBD2
j_call: TRBJ2-3
cdr3_nt: TGTGCCAGCAGCCAAGATAGAACTAGCGGGGGGAGGGGCCCCACAGATACGCAGTATTTT
cdr3_aa: CASSQDRTSGGRGPTDTQYF

v_call: TRBV20-1
clone_size: .
d_call: .
j_call: TRBJ1-5
cdr3_nt: TGCAGTGCTACCGACAATCATCAGCCCCAGCATTTT
cdr3_aa: CSATDNHQPQHF

v_call: TRBV18
clone_size: many
d_call: TRBD1
j_call: TRBJ1-1
cdr3_nt: TGTGCCAGCTCACCCGAGACAGGGGGGATCACTGAAGCTTTCTTT
cdr3_aa: CASSPETGGITEAFF

v_call: TRBV20-1
clone_size: many
d_call: .
j_call: TRBJ2-3
cdr3_nt: TGCAGTGCTAGGGAAGATACGCAGTATTTT
cdr3_aa: CSAREDTQYF

v_call: TRBV20-1
clone_size: many
d_call: .
j_call: TRBJ2-3
cdr3_nt: TGCAGTGCTAGGGTCCGGGGGGCCCTTGATACGCAGTATTTT
cdr3_aa: CSARVRGALDTQYF

v_call: TRBV6-1
clone_size: .
d_call: .
j_call: TRBJ2-3
cdr3_nt: TGTGCCAGCAGCCCACGGGGCGGGACAACAGATACGCAGTATTTT
cdr3_aa: CASSPRGGTTDTQYF

v_call: TRBV27
clone_size: many
d_call: TRBD1
j_call: TRBJ2-4
cdr3_nt: TGTGCCAGCAGTGCGGCCAGGACAGGCCCGAATCAGTACTTC
cdr3_aa: CASSAARTGPNQYF

v_call: TRBV18
clone_size: few
d_call: TRBD1
j_call: TRBJ2-5
cdr3_nt: TGTGCCAGCTCACCACCGACAGGGGTAGAGACCCAGTACTTC
cdr3_aa: CASSPPTGVETQYF

v_call: TRBV12-3/TRBV12-4
clone_size: few
d_call: .
j_call: TRBJ2-1
cdr3_nt: TGTGCCAGCAGTGCAAACTTGGGTGAGCAGTTCTTC
cdr3_aa: CASSANLGEQFF

v_call: TRBV7-6
clone_size: many
d_call: .
j_call: TRBJ2-7
cdr3_nt: TGTGCCAGCAGCTTAGCGGTTCGAGACTACGAGCAGTACTTC
cdr3_aa: CASSLAVRDYEQYF

v_call: TRBV3-1
clone_size: .
d_call: .
j_call: TRBJ1-2
cdr3_nt: TGTGCCAGCAGCCAAGAGCGACGTCCTAACTATGGCTACACCTTC
cdr3_aa: CASSQERRPNYGYTF

v_call: TRBV9
clone_size: .
d_call: TRBD2
j_call: TRBJ2-7
cdr3_nt: TGTGCCAGCAGCGTAGGTTCGGGAGGGCCATCGTACGAGCAGTACTTC
cdr3_aa: CASSVGSGGPSYEQYF

v_call: TRBV6-4
clone_size: .
d_call: .
j_call: TRBJ2-1
cdr3_nt: TGTGCCAGCAGTGACCGACAGAGTCCCACCTACAATGAGCAGTTCTTC
cdr3_aa: CASSDRQSPTYNEQFF